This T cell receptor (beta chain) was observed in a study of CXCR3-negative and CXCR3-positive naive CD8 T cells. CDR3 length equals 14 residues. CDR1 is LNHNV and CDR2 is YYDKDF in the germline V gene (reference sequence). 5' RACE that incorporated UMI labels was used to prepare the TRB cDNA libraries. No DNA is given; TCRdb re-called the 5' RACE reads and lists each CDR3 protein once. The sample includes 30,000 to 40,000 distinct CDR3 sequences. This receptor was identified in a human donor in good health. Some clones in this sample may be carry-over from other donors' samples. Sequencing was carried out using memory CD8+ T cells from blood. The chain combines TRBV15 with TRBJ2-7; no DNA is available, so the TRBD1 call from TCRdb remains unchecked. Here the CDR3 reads CATAPGQGTYEQYF.